The clone carrying this T cell receptor beta chain has only a few counts. Its specificity is unknown. The data were taken from a study of early stage breast cancer tumors. Findings of the study overall: Compared with adjacent normal breast tissue, tumors showed roughly 2.5-fold greater T cell density and higher clonality. Unsorted bulk genomic DNA sequencing lacked pairing and functional marker data. Commonly generated sequences made up most enriched TCRB sequences shared between patients.

The V and J ends lost 2 bases and 3 bases, in that order; junction bases with no gene match: 1. The length of the CDR3 is 13 residues. Germline V gene data show CDR1 as SEHNR and CDR2 as FQNEAQ (reference sequence). Sequencing was performed with immunoSEQ multiplex PCR; in TCRdb, only in-frame clones are kept and a portion is missing. The sample has some 70,000 clones; approximately 79% are singletons. The receptor's source is a person between 55 and 69 years old with breast cancer. The sample taken for sequencing was blood. The chain joins TRBV7-9 to TRBJ2-7; 7 bases are shared with TRBD2. DNA for the CDR3: TGTGCCAGCAGCTTATCGGGGGGCTACGAGCAGTACTTC. The encoded protein is CASSLSGGYEQYF.